This T cell receptor (beta chain) was recorded in a study of CD8 T cells in ankylosing spondylitis. TCRdb re-analysed the 5' RACE reads in MiXCR, keeping a single row per CDR3 protein. The profile shows around 150,000 distinct CDR3 sequences, under 45% of them singletons. The sample holds a few counts of this clonotype. The antigen is undetermined. The study's findings and limits: Past research had described some motif variants in reactive arthritis synovial fluid and blood. The authors found the disease-linked clones to be CD8+ and relatively rare in peripheral blood.

V was pared by 5 bases and J by 5 bases, with 10 bases between. This CDR3 region has 13 residues. The receptor was isolated from a male donor with ankylosing spondylitis. The specimen sequenced was synovial fluid, either unsorted or a sorted T cell fraction (not recorded which). The V call is TRBV12-3 or TRBV12-4, the J call TRBJ2-1; D is possibly TRBD2 (5 bases). The CDR3 DNA reads as TGTGCCAGCAGTCCGGACTGGAACAATGAGCAGTTCTTC. This gives the protein CASSPDWNNEQFF.